Below, 20 T cell receptor beta chains from the same sample are listed, as sequenced in a study of T cells after yellow fever vaccination. TCRdb re-analysed the 5' RACE reads in MiXCR, keeping a single row per CDR3 protein. The sample records 450,000 to 650,000 distinct CDR3 sequences, roughly 14% being singletons. The sample in question was PBMCs, obtained on the day of the yellow fever booster vaccination. These receptor sequences come from a man in his thirties or forties who received the YFV17D yellow fever vaccine.

The chain employs TRBV7-2 and TRBJ1-1; unclear D gene. This CDR3 contains 14 residues. V dropped 8 bases and J dropped 3 bases, with 16 bases sitting between them. Per the germline V gene, CDR1 is SGHTA and CDR2 is FQGNSA. The CDR3 sequence is CASGPPEGHTEAFF. The CDR3 DNA reads TGTGCCAGCGGACCGCCGGAGGGCCACACTGAAGCTTTCTTT.

J is TRBJ2-7 and V is TRBV4-3, with 7 bases matching TRBD2. The CDR3 length is 16 residues. Per the germline V gene, CDR1 is LGHNA and CDR2 is YSLEER. V dropped 0 bases and J dropped 5; count of bases not matched to a gene: 10. The CDR3 nucleotides are TGCGCCAGCAGCCAAGACGCGGTTGGGAGGGGCAACGAGCAGTACTTC. Translating it yields CASSQDAVGRGNEQYF.

The chain recombines TRBV30 with TRBJ1-1, with D possibly TRBD1 on 6 matching bases. The V end lost 8 bases, the J end lost 0 bases, and 13 bases lay between the germline ends. CDR1 and CDR2 from the germline V gene are GTSNPN and SVGIG (reference sequence). This CDR3 region has 13 residues. DNA for the CDR3: TGTGCCGTACAGGGTTCGATGAACACTGAAGCTTTCTTT. Its protein is CAVQGSMNTEAFF.

This clonotype was detected a few times. The chain recombines TRBV6-1 with TRBJ1-4; D remains unclear. Per germline, CDR1 MNHNS and CDR2 SASEGT. This CDR3 region has 13 residues. V was clipped by 4 bases and J by 8 bases, with 11 bases between them. The CDR3, as DNA: TGTGCCAGCAGTGGCCCAAGAGGGGAAAAACTGTTTTTT. This sequence encodes CASSGPRGEKLFF.

This clonotype was seen a few times. V usage is TRBV29-1 and J usage is TRBJ2-2, with D hard to call. Trimming removed 4 bases from V and 5 bases from J, with 11 bases in between. The CDR3 sequence is 13 residues long. CDR1 and CDR2 (germline): SQVTM, ANQGSEA. The CDR3 region has the DNA TGCAGCGTTGTCCGTAGTGGAACCGGGGAGCTGTTTTTT. It codes for CSVVRSGTGELFF.

The chain links TRBV4-2 to TRBJ2-5; D not certain. Per germline, CDR1 LGHNA and CDR2 YNFKEQ. V lost 0 bases, J lost 1 base, and 12 bases lay in between. The CDR3 consists of 16 residues. In nucleotides, the CDR3 is TGTGCCAGCAGCCAAGAGTGGCAGAGCTTCCAAGAGACCCAGTACTTC. Translation: CASSQEWQSFQETQYF.

The chain joins TRBV13 to TRBJ2-7, with TRBD1 matching 8 bases. The CDR3 sequence is 14 residues long. From germline, CDR1 is PRHDT and CDR2 FYEKMQ (reference sequence). Losses at the gene ends were 1 base for V and 4 bases for J; bases not matched to a gene: 3. The CDR3 bases are TGTGCCAGCAGCTTAGAGACAGGGGTGTACGAGCAGTACTTC. Its protein product is CASSLETGVYEQYF.

CDR3 region: CASTPGQVYNEQFF. DNA for the CDR3: TGTGCCAGCACTCCGGGACAGGTCTACAATGAGCAGTTCTTC. J is TRBJ2-1 and V is TRBV19; 8 bases are a match to TRBD1. The CDR3 loop spans 14 amino acids. V dropped 9 bases and J dropped 3; count of bases not matched to a gene: 7. Germline V lookup: CDR1 LNHDA, CDR2 SQIVND (reference sequence).

This clonotype was found many times. The genes are TRBV5-5 and TRBJ2-1; D gene uncertain. Germline V gene data show CDR1 as SGHKS and CDR2 as YYEKEE (reference sequence). Trimming shortened V by 0 bases and J by 5 bases, and 6 bases separated the two germline ends. CDR3 size: 13 residues. CDR3 sequence: CASSLGTHNEQFF. The CDR3 DNA reads TGTGCCAGCAGCTTGGGTACTCACAATGAGCAGTTCTTC.

This clonotype has only a few counts. The chain couples TRBV20-1 to TRBJ2-7; D may be TRBD2 (6 bases). Germline V gene lookup returns CDR1 DFQATT and CDR2 SNEGSKA (reference sequence). The CDR3 is 14 amino acids. The V end was cut by 4 bases, the J end by 2 bases, with 15 bases between. The CDR3 bases are TGCAGTGCTAATTTCGGGAGTGGGCCCTACGAGCAGTACTTC. Protein: CSANFGSGPYEQYF.

CDR3 loop: CASSPDGRAPYEQYF. The CDR3 DNA follows: TGTGCCAGCAGCCCGGACGGGAGGGCCCCCTACGAGCAGTACTTC. V is TRBV11-2 and J is TRBJ2-7, with 8 bases fitting TRBD2. The CDR3 is made up of 15 amino acids. Germline CDR1 is SGHAT and CDR2 is FQNNGV. The ends lost 5 bases at V and 2 bases at J; junction bases unmatched: 8.

The chain employs TRBV11-2 and TRBJ2-3; a weak D match, TRBD1 (6 bases). Per germline, CDR1 SGHAT and CDR2 FQNNGV. Trimming took off 5 bases at V and 2 bases at J, with 23 bases between the two ends. There are 18 residues in the CDR3. The CDR3 is CASSPQPAGTSYTDTQYF. The CDR3 DNA reads as TGTGCCAGCAGCCCTCAACCGGCTGGGACATCTTACACAGATACGCAGTATTTT.

J is TRBJ2-2 and V is TRBV5-4; D possibly uses TRBD1 or TRBD2 (5 bases each). Per germline, CDR1 SGHNT and CDR2 YYREEE (reference sequence). Trimming left V 0 bases short and J 4 bases short, with 13 bases between. The CDR3 totals 16 residues. CDR3 amino acids: CASSLVPGRGTGELFF. DNA for the CDR3: TGTGCCAGCAGCTTGGTTCCAGGGAGAGGCACCGGGGAGCTGTTTTTT. The variable domain in full, with the rest retrieved from reference TRBV5-4 and TRBJ2-2, is ETGVTQSPTHLIKTRGQQVTLRCSSQSGHNTVSWYQQALGQGPQFIFQYYREEENGRGNFPPRFSGLQFPNYSSELNVNALELDDSALYLCASSLVPGRGTGELFFGEGSRLTVL.

The CDR3 DNA reads TGCGCCAGCAGCGCTAGCGGGATCAATGAGCAGTTCTTC. Its translation is CASSASGINEQFF. The chain combines TRBV5-1 with TRBJ2-1; the match to TRBD2 covers 9 bases. V lost 4 bases, J lost 6 bases, and 2 bases stayed unmatched. Germline V gene sequence: CDR1 SGHRS, CDR2 YFSETQ. This CDR3 is 13 amino acids long.

A few counts support this clonotype. This rearrangement joins TRBV12-3 or TRBV12-4 to TRBJ2-3; D ambiguous. The V and J ends lost 6 bases and 1 base respectively, with 8 bases between them. CDR3 length: 13 amino acids. The CDR3 is CASRLSGTDTQYF. The CDR3 nucleotides read TGTGCCAGCAGGCTGTCCGGCACAGATACGCAGTATTTT.

The chain couples TRBV20-1 to TRBJ2-1; D is unresolved. Trimming removed 1 base at V and 4 bases at J, with 14 bases between. CDR3 length equals 15 residues. Germline V gives CDR1 DFQATT, CDR2 SNEGSKA (reference sequence). CDR3 protein: CSARAPVAAYNEQFF. CDR3 nucleotides: TGCAGTGCTAGAGCCCCGGTAGCAGCATACAATGAGCAGTTCTTC.

There are a few counts of this clonotype. The J gene is TRBJ2-2, the V gene TRBV7-2; 11 bases fit TRBD2. The ends lost 5 bases at V and 1 base at J; junction bases unmatched: 6. The germline gives CDR1 SGHTA, CDR2 FQGNSA. The CDR3 extends over 17 amino acids. CDR3 coding DNA: TGTGCCAGCAGCCCCGGTGGACTAGCGGGGAACACCGGGGAGCTGTTTTTT. It yields the protein CASSPGGLAGNTGELFF.

The gene calls are TRBV7-2 and TRBJ2-5; D is ambiguous. Germline loops: CDR1 SGHTA, CDR2 FQGNSA. CDR3 length: 13 residues. Trimming pared 1 base from V and 4 bases from J, leaving 7 bases between. The CDR3 sequence: CASSLVLAETQYF. CDR3 nucleotide sequence: TGTGCCAGCAGCTTAGTCCTCGCAGAGACCCAGTACTTC.

The genes are TRBV6-6 and TRBJ2-7, with D possibly matching TRBD1 (5 bases). The CDR3 runs to 12 residues. Per germline, CDR1 MNHNY and CDR2 SVGAGI (reference sequence). V shed 8 bases and J shed 3 bases, with 11 bases lying between them. The CDR3 DNA reads TGTGCCAGCTTAGGCAGGGACTACGAGCAGTACTTC. Translation gives CASLGRDYEQYF.

This clonotype occurred a few times. The rearrangement uses TRBV7-2 and TRBJ2-1; D possibly uses TRBD1 or TRBD2 (6 bases each). CDR3 length: 16 amino acids. Looked up from germline, CDR1 is SGHTA and CDR2 is FQGNSA. V lost 2 bases, J lost 4 bases, and 15 bases lay in between. The CDR3 DNA is TGTGCCAGCAGCTTAAGGGGGGTAGGCGGGTACAATGAGCAGTTCTTC. Amino acid sequence: CASSLRGVGGYNEQFF.